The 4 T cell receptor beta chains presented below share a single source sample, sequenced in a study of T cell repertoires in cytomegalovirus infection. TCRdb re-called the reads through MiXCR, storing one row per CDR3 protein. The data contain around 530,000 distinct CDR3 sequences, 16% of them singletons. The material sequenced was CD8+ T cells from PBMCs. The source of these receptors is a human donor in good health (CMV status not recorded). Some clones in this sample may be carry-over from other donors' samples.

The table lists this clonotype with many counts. In nucleotides, the CDR3 is TGTGCCAGCAGCGGAGTGGGAAGAGCGGACACTGAAGCTTTCTTT. It translates to CASSGVGRADTEAFF. This rearrangement joins TRBV7-9 to TRBJ1-1; no clear D. Per germline, CDR1 SEHNR and CDR2 FQNEAQ (reference sequence). The CDR3 totals 15 residues. Trimming removed 5 bases from V and 3 bases from J, with 16 bases in between.

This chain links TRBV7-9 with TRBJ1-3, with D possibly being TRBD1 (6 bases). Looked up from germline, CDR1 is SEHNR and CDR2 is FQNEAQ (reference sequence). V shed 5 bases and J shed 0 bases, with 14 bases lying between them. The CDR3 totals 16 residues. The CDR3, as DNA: TGTGCCAGCAGCGCCCCGGACAGTAGCTCTGGAAACACCATATATTTT. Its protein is CASSAPDSSSGNTIYF.

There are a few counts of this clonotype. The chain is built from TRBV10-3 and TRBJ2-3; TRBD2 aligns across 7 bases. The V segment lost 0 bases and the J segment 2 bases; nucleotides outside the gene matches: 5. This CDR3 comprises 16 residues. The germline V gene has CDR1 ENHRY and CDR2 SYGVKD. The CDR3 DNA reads TGTGCCATCAGTGAGTCTGCTAGCGGTAACACAGATACGCAGTATTTT. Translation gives CAISESASGNTDTQYF.

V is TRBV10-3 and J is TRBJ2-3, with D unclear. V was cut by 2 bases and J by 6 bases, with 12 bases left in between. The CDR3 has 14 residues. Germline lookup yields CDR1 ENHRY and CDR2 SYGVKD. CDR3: CAISEPEYWDTQYF. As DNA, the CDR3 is TGTGCCATCAGTGAGCCCGAATATTGGGATACGCAGTATTTT.